One and the same sample provided the 16 T cell receptor beta chains below, sequenced in a study of T-cell reconstitution after alpha-beta-depleted transplantation in children. Using unique molecular identifiers, the investigators prepared the TCRbeta library. A single record per CDR3 protein comes from TCRdb applying MiXCR to the PCR reads. Here the sample spans about 980,000 distinct CDR3 sequences, less than 30% being singletons. The sequences come from PBMCs, mostly from graft donor cells, collected 360 days after TCRalphabeta/CD19-depleted stem cell transplant. The receptors originated from a boy under two years old who had a stem cell transplant for SCID, so the T cells may come from the graft donor.

This clonotype appeared many times. This chain links TRBV7-2 with TRBJ2-1; D not resolved. The CDR3 covers 13 residues. Trimming left V 4 bases short and J 4 bases short, with 8 bases between. Germline V CDR1 and CDR2: SGHTA, FQGNSA. The DNA for the CDR3 is TGTGCCAGCAGCTCAATTACATACAATGAGCAGTTCTTC. Translation gives CASSSITYNEQFF.

The gene calls are TRBV25-1 and TRBJ2-7; 10 bases fit TRBD1. V shed 1 base and J 0 bases; nucleotides not matched to a gene: 3. The CDR3 consists of 16 residues. The germline gives CDR1 MGHDK, CDR2 SYGVNS. The CDR3 coding sequence is TGTGCCAGCAGTGAATCCGGGACAGGGGTCTCCTACGAGCAGTACTTC. It yields the protein CASSESGTGVSYEQYF.

The chain uses TRBV12-3 or TRBV12-4 and TRBJ2-2, with a tentative D call TRBD1 (5 bases). This CDR3 has 13 residues. Trimming left V 5 bases short and J 6 bases short, with 10 bases between. The CDR3 is CASSQQVSGELFF. For the CDR3, the DNA is TGTGCCAGCAGTCAACAGGTCTCCGGGGAGCTGTTTTTT.

This chain connects TRBV7-9 to TRBJ2-2; TRBD2 matches at 10 bases. The CDR3 contains 16 residues. Germline assignment: CDR1 SEHNR and CDR2 FQNEAQ (reference sequence). V lost 5 bases and J lost 6; bases outside the gene matches: 9. CDR3 protein: CASSATGLAVSGELFF. CDR3 coding DNA: TGTGCCAGCAGCGCTACTGGACTAGCGGTCTCCGGGGAGCTGTTTTTT.

V usage is TRBV4-3 and J usage is TRBJ2-3; possibly TRBD2 for D (6 bases). Trimming removed 1 base at V and 4 bases at J, with 9 bases between. The CDR3 spans 14 residues. Germline loops: CDR1 LGHNA, CDR2 YSLEER. The CDR3 here is CASSQGRGPDTQYF. CDR3 nucleotide sequence: TGCGCCAGCAGCCAAGGGCGGGGCCCAGATACGCAGTATTTT.

The CDR3 DNA follows: TGCGCCAGCAGCGGGGGACAGGGGGCCCCTAGCACAGATACGCAGTATTTT. Encoded protein: CASSGGQGAPSTDTQYF. The chain joins TRBV5-1 to TRBJ2-3; 12 positions match TRBD1. The trim removed 4 bases at V and 0 bases at J, leaving 6 bases unmatched. The CDR3 runs 17 residues. Germline CDR1 SGHRS, CDR2 YFSETQ.

A few counts support this clonotype. V gene TRBV5-1 combines with J gene TRBJ1-3; 10 bases match TRBD1. CDR1 and CDR2 from the germline V gene are SGHRS and YFSETQ. The CDR3 sequence is 16 residues long. Trimming took 3 bases from V and 0 from J; bases not matched to a gene: 3. This CDR3 is CASSSRTGGSGNTIYF. CDR3 bases: TGCGCCAGCAGCTCACGGACAGGGGGCTCTGGAAACACCATATATTTT.

This clonotype was observed a handful of times. The chain employs TRBV12-3 or TRBV12-4 and TRBJ2-3; possible D gene TRBD2, 5 bases. This CDR3 region has 15 residues. Trimming cost V 5 bases and J 2 bases, with 14 bases left between them. CDR3 loop: CASSPALLDTDTQYF. The DNA of the CDR3 is TGTGCCAGCAGTCCCGCCCTACTAGACACAGATACGCAGTATTTT.

The chain carries TRBV7-9 and TRBJ2-1; TRBD1 matches at 10 bases. Trimming removed 4 bases from V and 7 bases from J; junction bases left unmatched: 7. The germline V gene encodes CDR1 SEHNR and CDR2 FQNEAQ (reference sequence). This CDR3 has 15 amino acids. CDR3 amino acids: CASSSTGTGVNEQFF. The DNA for the CDR3 is TGTGCCAGCAGCTCCACCGGGACAGGGGTGAATGAGCAGTTCTTC.

This sequence joins TRBV29-1 and TRBJ1-1; D unclear. The germline V gene encodes CDR1 SQVTM and CDR2 ANQGSEA. CDR3 length equals 13 residues. V was pared by 2 bases and J by 0 bases, with 7 bases between. The DNA of the CDR3 is TGCAGCGTTGAATGGGGAGTGAACACTGAAGCTTTCTTT. Translation gives CSVEWGVNTEAFF.

Only a few counts were recorded for this clonotype. The gene calls are TRBV12-3 or TRBV12-4 and TRBJ2-3, with a possible D match to TRBD2 (7 bases). Trimming took 2 bases from V and 2 from J, leaving 14 bases between them. The CDR3 totals 16 residues. CDR3 nucleotides: TGTGCCAGCAGTTTATATACGGGGGGCCTCACAGATACGCAGTATTTT. Protein: CASSLYTGGLTDTQYF.

This chain joins TRBV11-2 and TRBJ1-1; D not certain. CDR3 size: 13 residues. The germline CDR1 and CDR2 sequences are SGHAT and FQNNGV. V shed 1 base and J shed 7 bases, with 10 bases lying between them. CDR3: CASSLALVGEAFF. CDR3 nucleotide sequence: TGTGCCAGCAGCTTAGCCCTGGTTGGTGAAGCTTTCTTT.

The sample holds a few counts of this clonotype. This chain uses TRBV12-3 or TRBV12-4 with TRBJ2-1; unclear D gene. V lost 6 bases, J lost 0 bases, and 12 bases lay in between. This CDR3 has 15 residues. The CDR3 here is CASSHGSPSYNEQFF. The DNA of the CDR3 is TGTGCCAGCAGCCATGGCAGCCCCTCCTACAATGAGCAGTTCTTC.

The V gene is TRBV12-3 or TRBV12-4, the J gene TRBJ1-5; D unclear. The CDR3 extends over 14 amino acids. Trimming removed 3 bases from V and 4 bases from J, with 10 bases in between. In nucleotides, the CDR3 is TGTGCCAGCAGTTTTAATACTCCGAATCAGCCCCAGCATTTT. Translated, it gives CASSFNTPNQPQHF.

This clonotype appeared a few times. The chain links TRBV5-4 to TRBJ1-1; TRBD1 might be the D (6 bases). This CDR3 region has 13 residues. V gave up 5 bases and J gave up 4 bases, with 12 bases separating them. Per the germline V gene, CDR1 is SGHNT and CDR2 is YYREEE (reference sequence). The CDR3 loop reads CASSPGQSTEAFF. CDR3 bases: TGTGCCAGCAGTCCTGGACAGTCCACTGAAGCTTTCTTT.

V is TRBV15 and J is TRBJ2-1; perhaps D is TRBD1 or TRBD2 (5 bases each). This CDR3 comprises 15 residues. Trimming shortened V by 8 bases and J by 3 bases, and 17 bases separated the two germline ends. Germline V gives CDR1 LNHNV, CDR2 YYDKDF (reference sequence). The CDR3 sequence is CATQGVGQDYNEQFF. The DNA for the CDR3 is TGTGCCACCCAGGGAGTGGGGCAGGACTACAATGAGCAGTTCTTC.